This T cell receptor beta chain was sequenced during a study of memory CD8 T cells in hepatitis C reinfection. Study as a whole: A positive HCV RNA test after two negatives ≥60 days apart defined reinfection. Peak reinfection sampling occurred 3 to 8 weeks after detected reinfection.

Time point of the sample: peak reinfection, 3 to 8 weeks after reinfection detection. No in vitro expansion preceded TCR sequencing of the sorted cells. The CDR3 spans 14 residues. Germline V gene lookup returns CDR1 MDHEN and CDR2 SYDVKM. Trimming removed 5 bases from V and 5 bases from J, with 13 bases in between. Measured with immunoSEQ multiplex PCR; TCRdb has only the in-frame clones, and not every one. Here the sample spans under 50,000 clones, approximately 88% being singletons. The receptor was isolated from a man between 18 and 35 years old with hepatitis C virus infection. The chain couples TRBV28 to TRBJ1-5; D gene uncertain. Sequenced input: naive CD8+ T cells sorted from blood. CDR3 residues: CASSPRLGHQPQHF. CDR3 DNA: TGTGCCAGCAGTCCCCGGCTGGGCCATCAGCCCCAGCATTTT.